The clone carrying this T cell receptor beta chain is medium-sized within its sample. Its antigen is as yet unknown. These data are taken from a study of liver allograft versus peripheral blood T cells. Across the whole study: Intrahepatic T cell receptor repertoires from transplanted livers were compared against repertoires in recipients' peripheral blood. General study results and limits: Reportedly, the T cell receptor repertoires inside liver allografts were not the same as those in peripheral blood.

TCRdb reprocessed the reads with MiXCR, giving one entry per CDR3 protein. This table holds roughly 5,000 distinct CDR3 sequences, over 15% found once. CDR1 is SQVTM, CDR2 ANQGSEA, per germline. The CDR3 runs to 13 residues. Trimming left V 4 bases short and J 2 bases short, with 12 bases between. The sequence came from a human patient who had a liver transplant. Part of the T cell pool may stem from the graft donor. This chain links TRBV29-1 with TRBJ2-7; a weak D match, TRBD1 (5 bases). CDR3: CSVVRTDTYEQYF. Here the CDR3 DNA reads TGCAGCGTTGTTAGGACGGACACCTACGAGCAGTACTTC.